The clone carrying this TCR beta chain was detected only a few times. The antigen is not known. TCRdb processed the 5' RACE reads anew with MiXCR; each CDR3 protein has one entry. The data contain hundreds of thousands of distinct CDR3 sequences, roughly 22% of them singletons. The CDR3 loop spans 13 amino acids. Germline-derived CDR1 and CDR2 are SGHTA and FQGNSA. Trimming left V 3 bases short and J 9 bases short, with 12 bases between. The data belong to a study of T cells after yellow fever vaccination. Study findings and constraints: The secondary response was weaker, and its peak arrived faster, on day 5 versus 15. Most clones from primary vaccination were detected again post-booster (roughly 95% CD4, about 88% CD8). A small share of clonotypes appeared in both CD4 and CD8 compartments.

This TCR derives from a man aged 18 to 30 who received the YFV17D yellow fever vaccine. The sample was PBMCs, taken about 20 days after the first yellow fever vaccination. The chain combines TRBV7-2 with TRBJ2-1, with D perhaps TRBD2 (7 bases). The CDR3 loop reads CASSFAGAIEQFF. CDR3 DNA sequence: TGTGCCAGCAGCTTTGCGGGGGCTATTGAGCAGTTCTTC.